The 22 T cell receptor beta chains below come from one sample, sequenced in a study of T cells in Graves' hyperthyroidism and ophthalmopathy. Amplification of TCR beta CDR3 regions used RNA as the template. The study used the HTBI primer set for a first-round RT-PCR of the TCR CDR3. TCRdb fed the multiplex PCR reads into MiXCR, producing one record per CDR3 protein. The sample contains 500,000 to 750,000 distinct CDR3 sequences, 12% to 15% of which appear only once. Sequences were obtained from blood. The receptors derive from a woman between 18 and 29 years old with Graves' ophthalmopathy.

In this sample, this clonotype turned up many times. J is TRBJ2-5 and V is TRBV29-1; D unresolved. This CDR3 contains 13 residues. Germline V CDR1 and CDR2: SQVTM, ANQGSEA. Trimming took off 1 base at V and 1 base at J, with 7 bases between the two ends. The CDR3 region has the DNA TGCAGCGTTGAAGTACGGATCCAAGAGACCCAGTACTTC. This encodes CSVEVRIQETQYF.

This clonotype was seen at least ten times. The chain joins TRBV27 to TRBJ2-5; 7 nucleotides line up with TRBD1. Germline lookup yields CDR1 MNHEY and CDR2 SMNVEV (reference sequence). The J segment lost 1 base and the V segment lost 6 bases, leaving 17 bases of the junction unmatched. The CDR3 contains 18 residues. Here the CDR3 reads CASSPIPLDRAVQETQYF. As DNA, the CDR3 is TGTGCCAGCAGCCCAATACCCCTCGACAGGGCGGTCCAAGAGACCCAGTACTTC.

Remarks on this clonotype: A single base separates this from a much larger clone, so it may be a read error. The chain combines TRBV20-1 with TRBJ2-7, with D uncertain. The CDR3 covers 12 residues. The germline V gene has CDR1 DFQATT and CDR2 SNEGSKA (reference sequence). The CDR3 coding sequence is TGCAATGCTTCCCCCGAGGTCCACGAGCAGTACTTC. Translation: CNASPEVHEQYF.

Comment on this clonotype: This could be a read error, since a much larger clone is one nucleotide away. The chain combines TRBV5-5 with TRBJ2-4; tentatively, D is TRBD1 or TRBD2 (5 bases each). Germline V gene data show CDR1 as SGHKS and CDR2 as YYEKEE (reference sequence). CDR3 length: 16 residues. The CDR3 DNA follows: TGTGCCGGCAGCCTCGAGGGGATCTACCCCAAAAACATTCAGTACTTC. This codes for CAGSLEGIYPKNIQYF.

This clonotype was recorded at least ten times. The genes are TRBV29-1 and TRBJ2-1; D is possibly TRBD2 (6 bases). Trimming removed 6 bases from V and 0 bases from J, with 12 bases in between. The CDR3 length is 14 residues. From germline, CDR1 is SQVTM and CDR2 ANQGSEA. The CDR3 loop is CSVERVLSYNEQFF. The CDR3 region has the DNA TGCAGCGTAGAGCGGGTCCTCTCCTACAATGAGCAGTTCTTC.

In its sample, this clonotype was seen many times. J is TRBJ2-7 and V is TRBV27, with 9 positions matching TRBD1. The CDR3 loop spans 15 amino acids. Germline trimming cut 1 base from V and 1 base from J; bases unmatched to any gene: 2. The germline V gene encodes CDR1 MNHEY and CDR2 SMNVEV (reference sequence). CDR3 protein: CASSLFGTGSYEQYF. The CDR3 DNA follows: TGTGCCAGCAGTTTATTCGGGACAGGGTCCTACGAGCAGTACTTC.

This clonotype was seen ten or more times. The genes are TRBV2 and TRBJ2-1; 10 positions match TRBD2. Germline CDR1 reads SNHLY; CDR2 reads FYNNEI. Germline trimming cut 1 base from V and 9 bases from J; bases unmatched to any gene: 6. This CDR3 is 15 amino acids long. CDR3 bases: TGTGCCAGCAGTGAAGGGCTAGCGGGAGCCACTGAGCAGTTCTTC. Translated: CASSEGLAGATEQFF.

This clonotype was found many times. The V call is TRBV20-1, the J call TRBJ2-1; a possible D gene is TRBD2 (5 bases). CDR1 DFQATT and CDR2 SNEGSKA come from the germline V gene (reference sequence). This CDR3 spans 14 amino acids. The V and J ends lost 5 bases and 3 bases respectively, with 14 bases between them. CDR3 coding DNA: TGCAGTGCTCTATACGGAGGTGGCTACAATGAGCAGTTCTTC. It is translated as CSALYGGGYNEQFF.

This clonotype was picked up many times. This chain uses TRBV28 with TRBJ1-4; no clear D. CDR1 MDHEN and CDR2 SYDVKM come from the germline V gene. V was cut by 3 bases and J by 10 bases, with 12 bases left in between. This CDR3 comprises 13 residues. The CDR3 nucleotides read TGTGCCAGCAGTTTGACGACGAAGGGAAAACTGTTTTTT. It is translated as CASSLTTKGKLFF.

This clonotype was seen a handful of times. The chain recombines TRBV28 with TRBJ2-7; 16 bases map to TRBD2. Germline trimming cut 8 bases from V and 3 bases from J; bases unmatched to any gene: 16. The CDR3 loop spans 19 amino acids. The V gene's germline CDR1 is MDHEN and CDR2 SYDVKM. The CDR3 DNA reads TGTGCCAGCTCACCATTTCCCGGGACTAGCGGGAGGGCAGGCTACGAGCAGTACTTC. Translated: CASSPFPGTSGRAGYEQYF.

Turning to this clonotype: A read error may account for a junction end that differs from germline. V gene TRBV10-3 combines with J gene TRBJ2-5; 10 bases line up with TRBD1. CDR3 length equals 15 residues. CDR1 and CDR2 from the germline V gene are ENHRY and SYGVKD. The CDR3 here is CAVSDPGQGKETQYF. The CDR3 nucleotides are TGTGCCGTCAGTGATCCGGGACAGGGGAAAGAGACCCAGTACTTC.

This clonotype appeared a few times. The chain employs TRBV19 and TRBJ2-4; the D is unclear. The CDR3 totals 14 residues. V lost 7 bases and J lost 0, with 10 bases in between. Per germline, CDR1 LNHDA and CDR2 SQIVND (reference sequence). The CDR3 is CASNTDLAKNIQYF. The CDR3 DNA sequence: TGTGCCAGTAATACAGACTTAGCCAAAAACATTCAGTACTTC.

J is TRBJ1-5 and V is TRBV28; TRBD1 agrees at 9 bases. The CDR3 covers 15 residues. The germline V gene has CDR1 MDHEN and CDR2 SYDVKM. Trimming removed 3 bases from V and 5 bases from J; junction bases left unmatched: 5. The CDR3 nucleotides read TGTGCCAGCAGTTTCGAACAGGGGGCGGATCAGCCCCAGCATTTT. It translates to CASSFEQGADQPQHF.

The CDR3 sequence: CASSLVGSMAEQFF. As DNA, the CDR3 is TGTGCCAGCAGCTTGGTGGGGAGTATGGCTGAGCAGTTCTTC. The gene calls are TRBV5-5 and TRBJ2-1; D may be TRBD2 (5 bases). Trimming cost V 0 bases and J 9 bases, with 13 bases left between them. Germline CDR1 and CDR2: SGHKS and YYEKEE (reference sequence). This CDR3 region has 14 residues. The full variable domain, in which reference TRBV5-5 and TRBJ2-1 provide the parts outside the CDR3, is DAGVTQSPTHLIKTRGQQVTLRCSPISGHKSVSWYQQVLGQGPQFIFQYYEKEERGRGNFPDRFSARQFPNYSSELNVNALLLGDSALYLCASSLVGSMAEQFFGPGTRLTVL.

This clonotype was seen ten or more times. This chain joins TRBV13 and TRBJ1-1, with D unclear. V was pared by 1 base and J by 0 bases, with 6 bases between. The V gene's germline CDR1 is PRHDT and CDR2 FYEKMQ (reference sequence). The CDR3 runs to 14 residues. This chain's CDR3 is CASSLVLMNTEAFF. DNA for the CDR3: TGTGCCAGCAGCTTAGTCCTGATGAACACTGAAGCTTTCTTT.

At least ten counts were recorded for this clonotype. The chain employs TRBV29-1 and TRBJ1-2, with 7 bases matching TRBD1. After removal of 0 bases from V and 14 bases from J, the junction contained 9 bases not matched to a gene. The CDR3 runs 12 residues. Per the germline V gene, CDR1 is SQVTM and CDR2 is ANQGSEA. The CDR3 bases are TGCAGCGTTGAAGATAACAAGGGGGCGTGGACCTTC. Translating gives CSVEDNKGAWTF.

This clonotype was seen many times. V gene TRBV24-1 combines with J gene TRBJ1-3, with D perhaps TRBD1 (5 bases). This CDR3 contains 19 residues. V shed 0 bases and J shed 2 bases, with 19 bases lying between them. Germline V CDR1 and CDR2: KGHDR, SFDVKD. CDR3 sequence (DNA): TGTGCCACCAGTGATTTGCTGTTCCCTGGGACCGCACCTGGAAACACCATATATTTT. Translation gives CATSDLLFPGTAPGNTIYF.

Notes on this clonotype: No conserved phenylalanine or tryptophan ends this CDR3, so it is likely a read error. The chain links TRBV7-9 to TRBJ1-6; 9 bases agree with TRBD1. With 5 bases clipped from V and 7 bases from J, the junction kept 3 bases outside the gene matches. Germline V gene lookup returns CDR1 SEHNR and CDR2 FQNEAQ (reference sequence). CDR3 length: 14 amino acids. DNA of the CDR3: TGTGCCAGCAGCCCTGGACAGGGGAATTCACCCCTCCACCTT. Translated: CASSPGQGNSPLHL.

This clonotype was picked up many times. V gene TRBV7-8 combines with J gene TRBJ1-5; D not resolved. The germline V and J ends were trimmed by 5 bases and 5 bases, with 7 bases remaining between them. There are 12 residues in the CDR3. CDR1 SGHVS and CDR2 FQNEAQ come from the germline V gene. In nucleotides, the CDR3 is TGTGCCAGCAGCGTATCGGATCAGCCCCAGCATTTT. Protein sequence: CASSVSDQPQHF. The full variable domain, in which reference TRBV7-8 and TRBJ1-5 provide the parts outside the CDR3, is GAGVSQSPRYKVAKRGQDVALRCDPISGHVSLFWYQQALGQGPEFLTYFQNEAQLDKSGLPSDRFFAERPEGSVSTLKIQRTQQEDSAVYLCASSVSDQPQHFGDGTRLSIL.

This clonotype was detected many times. CDR3 sequence (DNA): TGTGCCTGGAGTGACACAGGGCTTTTCACAGATACGCAGTATTTT. Its protein is CAWSDTGLFTDTQYF. V and J are TRBV30 and TRBJ2-3, with D possibly matching TRBD1 (6 bases). The germline gives CDR1 GTSNPN, CDR2 SVGIG (reference sequence). Trimming took 1 base from V and 2 from J, leaving 13 bases between them. This CDR3 contains 15 residues. The whole variable domain, remainder taken from reference TRBV30 and TRBJ2-3, is SQTIHQWPATLVQPVGSPLSLECTVEGTSNPNLYWYRQAAGRGLQLLFYSVGIGQISSEVPQNLSASRPQDRQFILSSKKLLLSDSGFYLCAWSDTGLFTDTQYFGPGTRLTVL.

The chain couples TRBV7-9 to TRBJ2-3; 12 nucleotides agree with TRBD2. V lost 2 bases to trimming and J lost 4 bases; unmatched junction nucleotides: 7. The germline V gene has CDR1 SEHNR and CDR2 FQNEAQ (reference sequence). The CDR3 runs 17 residues. CDR3 in DNA: TGTGCCAGCAGCTTAAAGTGGCTAGCGGGAGGGCCAGATACGCAGTATTTT. It is translated as CASSLKWLAGGPDTQYF.

The sample holds many counts of this clonotype. This rearrangement joins TRBV7-9 to TRBJ1-1; 9 bases map to TRBD1. The CDR3 contains 17 residues. J lost 0 bases, V lost 1 base, and 6 bases had no gene match. The V gene's germline CDR1 is SEHNR and CDR2 FQNEAQ (reference sequence). The CDR3 nucleotides read TGTGCCAGCAGCTTAGAGAGGACAGGGGCAATGAACACTGAAGCTTTCTTT. This gives the protein CASSLERTGAMNTEAFF.